This T cell receptor (beta chain) was captured in a study of beta chain features in type 1 diabetes. At the level of the study: Regarding age, gender and cell yields, patients proved similar to healthy donors. Whole-study results and caveats: Moderately but significantly shorter TCRB CDR3s were found in Type 1 diabetes patients in all four CD4+ subsets.

Since all of the isolated RNA was reverse transcribed, expressed TCRB transcripts were what got sequenced. Assay used: immunoSEQ multiplex PCR; TCRdb lists only in-frame clones, some missing. The data contain fewer than 200,000 clones, about 9.3% of them singletons. This clone occurred a few times. Its target is unknown. The CDR3 extends over 13 amino acids. The ends were cut back, 4 bases at V and 9 bases at J, with 15 bases in the middle. The germline V gene has CDR1 SGHRS and CDR2 YFSETQ. The gene calls are TRBV5-1 and TRBJ2-3, with D maybe TRBD2 (6 bases). Material: central memory CD4+ T cells from blood. The clonotype comes from a man aged 25 to 40 with type 1 diabetes. CDR3 in amino acids: CASSATGSQTQYF. In nucleotides, the CDR3 is TGCGCCAGCAGCGCAACCGGGAGTCAAACGCAGTATTTT.